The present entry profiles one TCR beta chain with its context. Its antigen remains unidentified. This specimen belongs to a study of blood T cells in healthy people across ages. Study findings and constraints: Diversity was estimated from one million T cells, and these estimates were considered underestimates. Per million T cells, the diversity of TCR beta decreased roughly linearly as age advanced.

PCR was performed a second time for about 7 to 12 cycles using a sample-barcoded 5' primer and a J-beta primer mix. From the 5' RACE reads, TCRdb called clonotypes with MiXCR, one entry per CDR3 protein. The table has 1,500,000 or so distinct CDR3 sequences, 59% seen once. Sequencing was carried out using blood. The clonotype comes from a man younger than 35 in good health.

This CDR3 reads CASGTSGIYEQYF. The CDR3 DNA reads TGTGCCAGCGGGACTAGCGGGATCTACGAGCAGTACTTC. This chain links TRBV6-1 with TRBJ2-5; TRBD2 matches 13 bases. The J call may be faulty, since TRBJ2-7 better matches the DNA end. Germline values: CDR1 MNHNS, CDR2 SASEGT. The CDR3 length is 13 residues.